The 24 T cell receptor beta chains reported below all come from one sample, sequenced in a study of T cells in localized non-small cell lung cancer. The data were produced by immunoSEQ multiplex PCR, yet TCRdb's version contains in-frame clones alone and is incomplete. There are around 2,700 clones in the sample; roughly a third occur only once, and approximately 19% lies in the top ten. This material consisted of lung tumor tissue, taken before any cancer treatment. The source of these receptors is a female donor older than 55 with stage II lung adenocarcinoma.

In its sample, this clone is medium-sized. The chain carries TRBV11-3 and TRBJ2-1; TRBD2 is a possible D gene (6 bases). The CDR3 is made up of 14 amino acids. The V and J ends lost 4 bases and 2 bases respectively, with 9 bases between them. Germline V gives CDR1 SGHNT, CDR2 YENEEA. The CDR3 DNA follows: TGTGCCAGCAGCTCGGGACTCGCCTACAATGAGCAGTTCTTC. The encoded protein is CASSSGLAYNEQFF.

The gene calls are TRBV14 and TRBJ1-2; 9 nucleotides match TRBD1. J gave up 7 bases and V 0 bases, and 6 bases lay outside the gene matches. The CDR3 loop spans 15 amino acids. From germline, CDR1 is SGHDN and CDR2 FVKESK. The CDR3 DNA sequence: TGTGCCAGCAGCCAAGAGAAAGGGACAGGGACTGGCTACACCTTC. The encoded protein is CASSQEKGTGTGYTF.

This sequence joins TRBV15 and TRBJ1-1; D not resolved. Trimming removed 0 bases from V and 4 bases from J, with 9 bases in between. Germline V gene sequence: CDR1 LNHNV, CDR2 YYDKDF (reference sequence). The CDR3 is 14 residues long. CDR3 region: CATSRESGSTEAFF. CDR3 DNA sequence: TGTGCCACCAGCAGAGAGAGTGGGAGCACTGAAGCTTTCTTT.

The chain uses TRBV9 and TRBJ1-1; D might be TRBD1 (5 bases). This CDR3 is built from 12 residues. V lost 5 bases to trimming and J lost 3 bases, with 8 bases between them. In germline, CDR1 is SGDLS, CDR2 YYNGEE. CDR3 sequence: CASRRGDTEAFF. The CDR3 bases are TGTGCCAGCAGACGGGGCGACACTGAAGCTTTCTTT.

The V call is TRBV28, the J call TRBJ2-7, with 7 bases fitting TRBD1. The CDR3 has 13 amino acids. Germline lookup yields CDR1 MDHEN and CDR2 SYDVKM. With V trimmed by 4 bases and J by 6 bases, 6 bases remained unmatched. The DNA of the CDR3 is TGTGCCAGCAGTTCGGGACAGATGGCCGAGCAGTACGTC. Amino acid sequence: CASSSGQMAEQYV.

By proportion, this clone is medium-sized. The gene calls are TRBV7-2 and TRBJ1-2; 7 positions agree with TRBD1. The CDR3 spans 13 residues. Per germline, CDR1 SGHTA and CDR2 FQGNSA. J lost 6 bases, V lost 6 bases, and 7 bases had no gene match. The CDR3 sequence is CASRPTGVNGYTF. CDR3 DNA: TGTGCCAGCAGGCCTACAGGGGTAAATGGCTACACCTTC.

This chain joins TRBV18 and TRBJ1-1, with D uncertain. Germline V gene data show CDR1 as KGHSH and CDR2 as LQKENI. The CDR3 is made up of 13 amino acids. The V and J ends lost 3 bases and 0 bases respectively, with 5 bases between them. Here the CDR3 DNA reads TGTGCCAGCTCACCGGGCCTGAACACTGAAGCTTTCTTT. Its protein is CASSPGLNTEAFF.

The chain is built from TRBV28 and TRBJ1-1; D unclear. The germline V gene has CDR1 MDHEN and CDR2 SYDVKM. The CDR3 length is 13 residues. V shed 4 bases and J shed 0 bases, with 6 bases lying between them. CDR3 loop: CASSSPMNTEAFF. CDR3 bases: TGTGCCAGCAGTTCGCCAATGAACACTGAAGCTTTCTTT.

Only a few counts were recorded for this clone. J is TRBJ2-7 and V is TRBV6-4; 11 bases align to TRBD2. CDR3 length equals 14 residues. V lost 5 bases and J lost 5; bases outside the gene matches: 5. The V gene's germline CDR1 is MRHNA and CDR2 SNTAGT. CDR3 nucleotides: TGTGCCAGCAGTTCAACTAGCGGGAGTAACGAGCAGTACTTC. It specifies CASSSTSGSNEQYF.

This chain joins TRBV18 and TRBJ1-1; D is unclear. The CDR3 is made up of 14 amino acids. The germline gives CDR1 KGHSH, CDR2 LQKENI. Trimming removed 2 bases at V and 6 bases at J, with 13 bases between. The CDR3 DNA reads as TGTGCCAGCTCACCAGAGGTTGCTCAAGCTGAAGCTTTCTTT. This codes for CASSPEVAQAEAFF. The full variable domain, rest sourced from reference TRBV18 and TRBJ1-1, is NAGVMQNPRHLVRRRGQEARLRCSPMKGHSHVYWYRQLPEEGLKFMVYLQKENIIDESGMPKERFSAEFPKEGPSILRIQQVVRGDSAAYFCASSPEVAQAEAFFGQGTRLTVV.

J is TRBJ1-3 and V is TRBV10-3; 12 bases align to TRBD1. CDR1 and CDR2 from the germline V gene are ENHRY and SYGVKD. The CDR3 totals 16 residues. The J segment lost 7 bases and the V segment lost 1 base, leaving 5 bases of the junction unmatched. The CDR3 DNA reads TGTGCCATCAGTGAGTTGCCGGGACAGGGGGCGAACACCATATATTTT. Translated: CAISELPGQGANTIYF.

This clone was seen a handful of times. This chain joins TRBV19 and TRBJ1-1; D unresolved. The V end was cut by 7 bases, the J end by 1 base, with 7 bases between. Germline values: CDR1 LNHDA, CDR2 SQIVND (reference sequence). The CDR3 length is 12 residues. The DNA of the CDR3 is TGTGCCAGTACGCACCCGAACACTGAAGCTTTCTTT. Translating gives CASTHPNTEAFF.

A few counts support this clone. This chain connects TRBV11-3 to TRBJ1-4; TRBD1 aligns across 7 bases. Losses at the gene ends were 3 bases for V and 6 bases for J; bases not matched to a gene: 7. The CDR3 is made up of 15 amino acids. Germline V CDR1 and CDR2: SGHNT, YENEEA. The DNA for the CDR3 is TGTGCCAGCAGCTTGTCCCCGGGACAGTATGAAAAACTGTTTTTT. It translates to CASSLSPGQYEKLFF.

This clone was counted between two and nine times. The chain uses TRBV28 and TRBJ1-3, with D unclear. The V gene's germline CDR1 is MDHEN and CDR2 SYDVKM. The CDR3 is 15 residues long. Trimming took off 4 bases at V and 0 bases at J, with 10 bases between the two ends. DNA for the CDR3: TGTGCCAGCAGTTCCCCCTCCGCCTCTGGAAACACCATATATTTT. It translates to CASSSPSASGNTIYF.

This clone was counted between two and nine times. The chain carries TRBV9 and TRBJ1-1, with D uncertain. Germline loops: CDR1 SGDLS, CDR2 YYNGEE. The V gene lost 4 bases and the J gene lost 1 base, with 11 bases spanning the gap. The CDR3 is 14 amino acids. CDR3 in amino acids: CASSQFAPNTEAFF. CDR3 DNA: TGTGCCAGCAGCCAATTCGCCCCGAACACTGAAGCTTTCTTT. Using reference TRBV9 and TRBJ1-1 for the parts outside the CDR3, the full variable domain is DSGVTQTPKHLITATGQRVTLRCSPRSGDLSVYWYQQSLDQGLQFLIQYYNGEERAKGNILERFSAQQFPDLHSELNLSSLELGDSALYFCASSQFAPNTEAFFGQGTRLTVV.

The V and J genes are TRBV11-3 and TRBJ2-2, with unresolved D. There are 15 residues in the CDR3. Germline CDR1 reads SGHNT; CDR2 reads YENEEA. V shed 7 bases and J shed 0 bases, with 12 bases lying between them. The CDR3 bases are TGTGCCAGCAATCTGGGGTACCCGAACACCGGGGAGCTGTTTTTT. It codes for CASNLGYPNTGELFF.

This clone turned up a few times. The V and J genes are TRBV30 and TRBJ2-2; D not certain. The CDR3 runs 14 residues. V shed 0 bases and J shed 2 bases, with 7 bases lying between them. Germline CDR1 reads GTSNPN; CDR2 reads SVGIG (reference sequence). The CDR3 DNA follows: TGTGCCTGGAGTGTAAACGTTAACACCGGGGAGCTGTTTTTT. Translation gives CAWSVNVNTGELFF.

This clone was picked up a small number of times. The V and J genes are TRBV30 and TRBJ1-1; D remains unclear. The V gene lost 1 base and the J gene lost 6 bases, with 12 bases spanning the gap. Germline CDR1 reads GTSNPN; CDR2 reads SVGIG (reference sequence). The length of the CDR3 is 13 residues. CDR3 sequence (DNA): TGTGCCTGGAGTGGCAGCGCCCGCCCTGAAGCTTTCTTT. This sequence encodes CAWSGSARPEAFF.

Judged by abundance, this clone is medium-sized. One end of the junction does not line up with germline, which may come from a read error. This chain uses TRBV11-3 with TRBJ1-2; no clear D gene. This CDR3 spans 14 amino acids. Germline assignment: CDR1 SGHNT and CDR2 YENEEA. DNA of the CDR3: TGTGCCAGCACTGACCCATACTCGGATAATGGCTACACCTTT. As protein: CASTDPYSDNGYTF.

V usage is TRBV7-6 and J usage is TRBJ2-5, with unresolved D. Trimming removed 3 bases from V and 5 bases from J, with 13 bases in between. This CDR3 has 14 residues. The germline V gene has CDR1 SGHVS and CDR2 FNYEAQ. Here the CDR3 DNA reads TGTGCCAGCAGCTTTACAGCGACCCCCGAGACCCAGTACTTC. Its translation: CASSFTATPETQYF.

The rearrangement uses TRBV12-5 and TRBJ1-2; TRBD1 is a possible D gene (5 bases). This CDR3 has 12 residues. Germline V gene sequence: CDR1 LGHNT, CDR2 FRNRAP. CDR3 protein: CASTLGGYGYTF. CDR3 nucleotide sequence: TGTGCCAGCACCTTGGGGGGGTATGGCTACACCTTC.

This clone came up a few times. This CDR3 reads CASRLAGLLYF. The CDR3, as DNA: TGTGCCAGCAGACTAGCGGGACTTTTATACTTC. The chain is built from TRBV6-7 and TRBJ2-7; 10 nucleotides agree with TRBD2. Being an ORF, TRBV6-7 has a function that is uncertain. The trim removed 6 bases at V and 13 bases at J, leaving 6 bases unmatched. This CDR3 region has 11 residues.

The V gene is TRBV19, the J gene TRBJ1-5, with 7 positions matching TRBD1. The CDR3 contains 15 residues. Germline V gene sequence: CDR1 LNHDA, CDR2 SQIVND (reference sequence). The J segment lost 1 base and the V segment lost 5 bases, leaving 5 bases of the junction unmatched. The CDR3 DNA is TGTGCCAGTAGTGCGACAGGGTACAGCAATCAGCCCCAGCATTTT. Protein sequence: CASSATGYSNQPQHF. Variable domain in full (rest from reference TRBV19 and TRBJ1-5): DGGITQSPKYLFRKEGQNVTLSCEQNLNHDAMYWYRQDPGQGLRLIYYSQIVNDFQKGDIAEGYSVSREKKESFPLTVTSAQKNPTAFYLCASSATGYSNQPQHFGDGTRLSIL.

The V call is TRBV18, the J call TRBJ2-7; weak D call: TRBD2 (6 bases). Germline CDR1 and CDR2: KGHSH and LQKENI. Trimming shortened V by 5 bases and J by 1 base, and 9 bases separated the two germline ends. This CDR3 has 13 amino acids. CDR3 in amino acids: CASSSGLSYEQYF. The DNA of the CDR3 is TGTGCCAGCTCATCGGGACTGTCCTACGAGCAGTACTTC.